These 28 T cell receptor beta chains came from one sample sequenced in a study of blood T cell repertoires in COVID-19. Profiled with immunoSEQ multiplex PCR; TCRdb holds only in-frame clones, not every one. The data show about 400,000 clones, roughly 88% seen once. Sequencing was done on a sample of PBMCs or T cells enriched from blood (not recorded which). These receptors all stem from a woman aged 40 to 50 with acute COVID-19.

The chain has TRBV29-1 and TRBJ1-1; tentatively, D is TRBD1 (5 bases). Germline V gene data show CDR1 as SQVTM and CDR2 as ANQGSEA. This CDR3 comprises 13 residues. The germline V and J ends were trimmed by 5 bases and 2 bases, with 12 bases remaining between them. Here the CDR3 reads CSVSKQGNTEAFF. The CDR3, as DNA: TGCAGCGTTTCCAAGCAGGGCAACACTGAAGCTTTCTTT.

The DNA for the CDR3 is TGTGCCACCAGCAGAGATAGTCTCATTCGCTCTGGAAACACCATATATTTT. Encoded protein: CATSRDSLIRSGNTIYF. The chain combines TRBV15 with TRBJ1-3; unclear D gene. Trimming cost V 0 bases and J 0 bases, with 12 bases left between them. CDR1 and CDR2 from the germline V gene are LNHNV and YYDKDF (reference sequence). The CDR3 covers 17 residues.

This rearrangement joins TRBV11-2 to TRBJ2-2; no clear D. Germline V gene sequence: CDR1 SGHAT, CDR2 FQNNGV. Trimming pared 5 bases from V and 0 bases from J, leaving 10 bases between. The CDR3 extends over 15 amino acids. The CDR3: CASSPYGSNTGELFF. The CDR3 DNA follows: TGTGCCAGCAGCCCGTATGGCTCGAACACCGGGGAGCTGTTTTTT.

Turning to this clone: The junction departs from germline at one end; a sequencing error may be responsible. The V call is TRBV6-5, the J call TRBJ1-2, with 9 nucleotides matching TRBD1. Germline lookup yields CDR1 MNHEY and CDR2 SVGAGI. This CDR3 has 16 residues. The CDR3 is CASRYSRTGVNYGYTF. CDR3 in DNA: TGTGCCAGCAGGTACTCTCGGACAGGGGTGAACTATGGCTACACCTTC.

This chain uses TRBV7-2 with TRBJ2-2; 15 positions match TRBD2. CDR1 is SGHTA and CDR2 is FQGNSA in the germline V gene. The CDR3 runs to 18 residues. Trimming at V came to 3 bases and at J to 1 base, leaving 3 bases not matched to a gene. The CDR3 DNA reads as TGTGCCAGCAGCTTCCCGGGACTAGCGGGGGGGAACACCGGGGAGCTGTTTTTT. The encoded protein is CASSFPGLAGGNTGELFF.

The chain couples TRBV7-9 to TRBJ1-1; 8 bases are a match to TRBD1. V shed 5 bases and J 4 bases; nucleotides not matched to a gene: 9. The CDR3 extends over 15 amino acids. Germline loops: CDR1 SEHNR, CDR2 FQNEAQ (reference sequence). The CDR3 loop is CASSRTDREATEAFF. For the CDR3, the DNA is TGTGCCAGCAGCCGGACGGACAGGGAGGCCACTGAAGCTTTCTTT.

The chain has TRBV29-1 and TRBJ2-7; TRBD1 matches at 9 bases. Germline V gene lookup returns CDR1 SQVTM and CDR2 ANQGSEA. The CDR3 contains 15 residues. J lost 4 bases, V lost 2 bases, and 9 bases had no gene match. As DNA, the CDR3 is TGCAGCGTTGAATGGACAGGGGAACCCCCGTACGAGCAGTACTTC. Amino acids: CSVEWTGEPPYEQYF.

The rearrangement links TRBV6-5 to TRBJ2-7; 7 nucleotides match TRBD2. Per germline, CDR1 MNHEY and CDR2 SVGAGI. Losses at the gene ends were 2 bases for V and 5 bases for J; bases not matched to a gene: 6. This CDR3 has 14 residues. The CDR3 loop reads CASSYGGEIHEQYF. CDR3 DNA: TGTGCCAGCAGTTACGGGGGGGAGATCCACGAGCAGTACTTC.

The V gene is TRBV19, the J gene TRBJ1-1, with D possibly matching TRBD1 (6 bases). There are 17 residues in the CDR3. Germline V gene data show CDR1 as LNHDA and CDR2 as SQIVND (reference sequence). Trimming shortened V by 5 bases and J by 1 base, and 20 bases separated the two germline ends. The CDR3 DNA reads as TGTGCCAGTAGTTCACCACAGGGCTTAGGGAGGAACACTGAAGCTTTCTTT. Amino acid sequence: CASSSPQGLGRNTEAFF. Using reference TRBV19 and TRBJ1-1 for the parts outside the CDR3, the full variable domain is DGGITQSPKYLFRKEGQNVTLSCEQNLNHDAMYWYRQDPGQGLRLIYYSQIVNDFQKGDIAEGYSVSREKKESFPLTVTSAQKNPTAFYLCASSSPQGLGRNTEAFFGQGTRLTVV.

The V gene is TRBV7-9, the J gene TRBJ1-1; D gene ambiguous. Trimming cost V 5 bases and J 7 bases, with 17 bases left between them. The germline V gene has CDR1 SEHNR and CDR2 FQNEAQ (reference sequence). CDR3 size: 14 residues. Here the CDR3 reads CASSDSRIRDEAFF. CDR3 nucleotide sequence: TGTGCCAGCAGCGATAGTCGGATTCGGGATGAAGCTTTCTTT. Complete variable domain (other parts from reference TRBV7-9 and TRBJ1-1): DTGVSQNPRHKITKRGQNVTFRCDPISEHNRLYWYRQTLGQGPEFLTYFQNEAQLEKSRLLSDRFSAERPKGSFSTLEIQRTEQGDSAMYLCASSDSRIRDEAFFGQGTRLTVV.

The chain uses TRBV7-9 and TRBJ2-1; 8 bases fit TRBD2. This CDR3 contains 17 residues. The V segment lost 5 bases and the J segment 7 bases; nucleotides outside the gene matches: 16. Per germline, CDR1 SEHNR and CDR2 FQNEAQ (reference sequence). CDR3 loop: CASSPTRAGGLGNEQFF. The DNA of the CDR3 is TGTGCCAGCAGCCCCACGAGGGCGGGGGGCTTGGGTAATGAGCAGTTCTTC.

Here the CDR3 DNA reads TGTGCCAGCAGTGGCCGCGGTACCGACCAGCCCCAGCATTTT. It codes for CASSGRGTDQPQHF. The chain links TRBV25-1 to TRBJ1-5, with D unresolved. CDR1 and CDR2 (germline): MGHDK, SYGVNS. This CDR3 has 14 residues. Trimming took 4 bases from V and 7 from J, leaving 14 bases between them.

The chain joins TRBV11-2 to TRBJ2-3; D remains ambiguous. Germline-derived CDR1 and CDR2 are SGHAT and FQNNGV. The V gene lost 2 bases and the J gene lost 1 base, with 10 bases spanning the gap. This CDR3 is built from 15 residues. The CDR3 protein is CASSLTPSGTDTQYF. In nucleotides, the CDR3 is TGTGCCAGCAGCTTAACCCCCTCGGGCACAGATACGCAGTATTTT.

The chain uses TRBV12-5 and TRBJ1-2; TRBD1 is a possible D gene (5 bases). CDR1 and CDR2 (germline): LGHNT, FRNRAP. The CDR3 totals 13 residues. V was clipped by 5 bases and J by 2 bases, with 9 bases between them. The CDR3 sequence is CASGPAGNYGYTF. The CDR3 nucleotides are TGTGCTAGTGGTCCGGCAGGGAACTATGGCTACACCTTC.

This clone was detected only once. The V call is TRBV5-4, the J call TRBJ2-3; a possible D gene is TRBD2 (6 bases). CDR3 length equals 16 residues. The V end lost 5 bases, the J end lost 1 base, and 17 bases lay between the germline ends. Germline V gene lookup returns CDR1 SGHNT and CDR2 YYREEE (reference sequence). The CDR3 nucleotides read TGTGCCAGCAGACCTAGACTAGAATATGGCACAGATACGCAGTATTTT. It specifies CASRPRLEYGTDTQYF.

This clone was recorded only once. The genes are TRBV5-1 and TRBJ2-7; TRBD2 matches at 7 bases. V gave up 4 bases and J gave up 3 bases; unmatched junction bases: 10. CDR3 length equals 15 residues. The germline CDR1 and CDR2 sequences are SGHRS and YFSETQ. CDR3 in DNA: TGCGCCAGCAGCAATTCTCCGGGACTAAGCTACGAGCAGTACTTC. It translates to CASSNSPGLSYEQYF.

The chain is built from TRBV2 and TRBJ1-1, with D perhaps matching TRBD1 (5 bases). V shed 10 bases and J shed 4 bases, with 19 bases lying between them. Germline values: CDR1 SNHLY, CDR2 FYNNEI. The length of the CDR3 is 14 residues. The CDR3 nucleotides are TGTGCCACCGTCAGGATGCGCCAGGGCACTGAAGCTTTCTTT. As protein: CATVRMRQGTEAFF.

This rearrangement joins TRBV11-3 to TRBJ2-3; a possible D gene is TRBD1 (5 bases). This CDR3 is built from 14 residues. Germline-derived CDR1 and CDR2 are SGHNT and YENEEA. V lost 3 bases and J 6 bases, leaving 13 bases between the germline ends. CDR3 DNA sequence: TGTGCCAGCAGCTTGCGGACAACTTTGGATACGCAGTATTTT. It encodes CASSLRTTLDTQYF.

The chain has TRBV5-6 and TRBJ1-5; D is unresolved. In germline, CDR1 is SGHDT, CDR2 YYEEEE. Deletions cut 2 bases from V and 4 bases from J, with 7 bases between. The CDR3 runs to 13 residues. Here the CDR3 reads CASSLPGNQPQHF. CDR3 sequence (DNA): TGTGCCAGCAGCTTACCAGGAAATCAGCCCCAGCATTTT.

This clone was found a few times. The chain links TRBV30 to TRBJ1-1, with D hard to call. The CDR3 totals 13 residues. The germline CDR1 and CDR2 sequences are GTSNPN and SVGIG (reference sequence). V was clipped by 2 bases and J by 1 base, with 8 bases between them. The CDR3 sequence is CAWSNTRNTEAFF. DNA for the CDR3: TGTGCCTGGAGTAATACGAGGAACACTGAAGCTTTCTTT. Variable domain in full (rest from reference TRBV30 and TRBJ1-1): SQTIHQWPATLVQPVGSPLSLECTVEGTSNPNLYWYRQAAGRGLQLLFYSVGIGQISSEVPQNLSASRPQDRQFILSSKKLLLSDSGFYLCAWSNTRNTEAFFGQGTRLTVV.

This rearrangement joins TRBV30 to TRBJ2-7, with D maybe TRBD1 (5 bases). V gave up 1 base and J gave up 6 bases, with 10 bases separating them. CDR3 length equals 12 residues. CDR1 is GTSNPN and CDR2 is SVGIG in the germline V gene (reference sequence). The CDR3 nucleotides are TGTGCCTGGAGTGGGTCAGGGCCCGAGCAGTACTTC. This sequence encodes CAWSGSGPEQYF.

The genes are TRBV18 and TRBJ1-2; 7 nucleotides agree with TRBD1. Germline loops: CDR1 KGHSH, CDR2 LQKENI. V trimming: 5 bases; J trimming: 4 bases; junction bases outside the gene matches: 7. The CDR3 covers 14 residues. The CDR3 bases are TGTGCCAGCTCAGCTCGGGACAGCGGCTATGGCTACACCTTC. Encoded protein: CASSARDSGYGYTF.

The V gene is TRBV4-2, the J gene TRBJ2-4; D not certain. Germline V gene lookup returns CDR1 LGHNA and CDR2 YNFKEQ. CDR3 length equals 14 residues. The V and J ends lost 4 bases and 7 bases respectively, with 14 bases between them. The CDR3 DNA follows: TGTGCCAGCAGCCCGCAGTCCGCTGGTAACATTCAGTACTTC. This codes for CASSPQSAGNIQYF.

The chain joins TRBV5-1 to TRBJ1-3; TRBD1 matches at 8 bases. Unmatched junction bases numbered 4, after V lost 0 bases and J lost 8 bases. The CDR3 length is 14 residues. CDR1 is SGHRS, CDR2 YFSETQ, per germline. Written as DNA, the CDR3 is TGCGCCAGCAGCTTGGAACAGGGGGGTGACACCATATATTTT. As protein: CASSLEQGGDTIYF.

The genes are TRBV30 and TRBJ1-3; D possibly corresponds to TRBD1 (6 bases). The germline CDR1 and CDR2 sequences are GTSNPN and SVGIG (reference sequence). Trimming pared 4 bases from V and 2 bases from J, leaving 9 bases between. The CDR3 contains 13 residues. CDR3 amino acids: CAWNSGAGNTIYF. The CDR3 DNA reads TGTGCCTGGAATTCAGGGGCTGGAAACACCATATATTTT. The whole variable domain, remainder taken from reference TRBV30 and TRBJ1-3, is SQTIHQWPATLVQPVGSPLSLECTVEGTSNPNLYWYRQAAGRGLQLLFYSVGIGQISSEVPQNLSASRPQDRQFILSSKKLLLSDSGFYLCAWNSGAGNTIYFGEGSWLTVV.

A word on this clone: The identical CDR3 is also encoded by other nucleotide sequences in the sample. The CDR3 loop is CASSERGTGSYEQYF. CDR3 bases: TGTGCCAGCAGTGAACGGGGGACAGGCTCCTACGAGCAGTACTTC. V and J are TRBV6-1 and TRBJ2-7; TRBD1 matches 8 bases. Per the germline V gene, CDR1 is MNHNS and CDR2 is SASEGT. This CDR3 region has 15 residues. J lost 0 bases, V lost 2 bases, and 3 bases had no gene match.

The chain carries TRBV7-2 and TRBJ2-5, with 7 bases that match TRBD1. Trimming took 0 bases from V and 2 from J; bases not matched to a gene: 6. CDR3 length: 16 residues. From germline, CDR1 is SGHTA and CDR2 FQGNSA. CDR3 residues: CASSLARGGVQETQYF. The CDR3 nucleotides are TGTGCCAGCAGCTTAGCGCGAGGGGGCGTACAAGAGACCCAGTACTTC.

The chain combines TRBV2 with TRBJ1-1; 8 bases map to TRBD1. The CDR3 loop spans 14 amino acids. The trim removed 5 bases at V and 3 bases at J, leaving 5 bases unmatched. CDR1 SNHLY and CDR2 FYNNEI come from the germline V gene. CDR3 in amino acids: CASSTQGVHTEAFF. CDR3 DNA sequence: TGTGCCAGCAGTACACAGGGGGTTCACACTGAAGCTTTCTTT.